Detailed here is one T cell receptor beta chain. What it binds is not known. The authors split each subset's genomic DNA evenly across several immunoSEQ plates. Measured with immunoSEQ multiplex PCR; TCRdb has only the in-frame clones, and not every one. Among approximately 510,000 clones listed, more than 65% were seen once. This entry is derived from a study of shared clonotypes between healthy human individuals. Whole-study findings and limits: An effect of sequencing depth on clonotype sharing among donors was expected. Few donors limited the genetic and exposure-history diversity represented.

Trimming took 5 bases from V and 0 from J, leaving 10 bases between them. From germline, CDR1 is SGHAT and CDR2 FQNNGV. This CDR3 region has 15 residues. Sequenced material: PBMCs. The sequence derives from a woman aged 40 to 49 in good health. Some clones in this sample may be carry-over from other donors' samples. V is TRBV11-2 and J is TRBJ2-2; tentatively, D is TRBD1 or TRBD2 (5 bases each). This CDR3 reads CASSPGTANTGELFF. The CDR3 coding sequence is TGTGCCAGCAGCCCCGGGACGGCGAACACCGGGGAGCTGTTTTTT. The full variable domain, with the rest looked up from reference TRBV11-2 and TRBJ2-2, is EAGVAQSPRYKIIEKRQSVAFWCNPISGHATLYWYQQILGQGPKLLIQFQNNGVVDDSQLPKDRFSAERLKGVDSTLKIQPAKLEDSAVYLCASSPGTANTGELFFGEGSRLTVL.